This is a list of T cell receptor beta chains from one sample in a study of shared clonotypes between healthy human individuals. The data were produced by immunoSEQ multiplex PCR, yet TCRdb's version contains in-frame clones alone and is incomplete. In the table there are roughly 2.5 million clones, approximately 90% of which are singletons. Sequencing used naive CD4+ T cells sorted from blood. Source of these receptors: a man aged 18 to 30 in good health. The CDR3 runs from the conserved cysteine through the conserved F or W. A D gene is named only where the DNA matches it firmly.

V,J,length,D,CDR3
TRBV20-1,TRBJ2-5,10,NA,CSANQETQYF
TRBV27,TRBJ1-6,15,NA,CASSPGEVSHSPLHF
TRBV5-1,TRBJ2-7,14,NA,CASSEGLWYYEQYF
TRBV6-1,TRBJ1-5,14,NA,CATAGADSNQPQHF
TRBV25-1,TRBJ1-2,15,TRBD1,CASSPPTGYGYGYTF
TRBV2,TRBJ1-2,13,TRBD1,CASTGVQGTGYTF
TRBV6-1,TRBJ2-7,15,TRBD1,CASTPQGTGGGEQYF
TRBV11-2,TRBJ2-7,14,NA,CASSLGQASYEQYF
TRBV9,TRBJ2-7,15,NA,CASVGHPRPAYEQYF
TRBV5-1,TRBJ2-3,15,NA,CASSGGRPSTDTQYF
TRBV9,TRBJ1-2,13,NA,CASSAATVSGYTF
TRBV14,TRBJ2-3,15,TRBD2,CASSGAGGRADTQYF
TRBV2,TRBJ2-3,17,NA,CASSERGTSTNTDTQYF
TRBV6-5,TRBJ1-1,15,TRBD1,CASSYSGTVWTEAFF
TRBV5-8,TRBJ2-5,15,NA,CASSLLEGGKETQYF
TRBV28,TRBJ1-4,13,NA,CASSAGANEKLFF
TRBV9,TRBJ2-1,17,TRBD2,CASSVEASGSTYNEQFF
TRBV6-6,TRBJ2-7,12,TRBD1,CASRGQTYEQYF
TRBV2,TRBJ2-3,16,NA,CASRGPLTLSTDTQYF
TRBV19,TRBJ2-7,13,TRBD1,CATATGISYEQYF
TRBV5-1,TRBJ1-2,13,NA,CASSRDNNYGYTF
TRBV30,TRBJ1-5,13,NA,CAWSRNGNQPQHF
TRBV7-2,TRBJ1-2,12,NA,CASSRDDYGYTF
TRBV9,TRBJ1-1,16,TRBD1,CASSVEPQGIGTEAFF
TRBV18,TRBJ1-2,15,NA,CASSQLDSFNYGYTF
TRBV29-1,TRBJ1-4,15,NA,CSVVGARATNEKLFF
TRBV5-1,TRBJ2-3,14,TRBD2,CASSQGLAGGPEYF
TRBV19,TRBJ1-2,15,NA,CASSTEQRAVAGYTF
TRBV5-1,TRBJ1-1,14,NA,CASSLEGKVTEAFF
TRBV7-9,TRBJ2-7,15,TRBD2,CASSRILAGDYEQYF
TRBV6-5,TRBJ2-2,13,NA,CASKVSSTGELFF
TRBV5-4,TRBJ1-1,14,NA,CASSFTGLNTEAFF
TRBV6-5,TRBJ1-4,13,NA,CASSQTGNEKLFF
TRBV5-8,TRBJ2-4,15,NA,CASSFRQVAKNIQYF
TRBV6-1,TRBJ1-5,16,TRBD1,CASSAGTEDSNQPQHF
TRBV18,TRBJ1-2,16,TRBD1,CASSAGQGNANYGYTF
TRBV4-1,TRBJ2-7,12,NA,CASSGNTYEQYF
TRBV7-2,TRBJ2-7,13,NA,CASTFQVDYEQYF
TRBV6-1,TRBJ1-3,13,NA,CASRSPPGNTIYF
TRBV28,TRBJ2-7,16,NA,CASSLDSVGQHYEQYF
TRBV25-1,TRBJ1-6,15,TRBD1,CASSEPGQGNSPLHF
TRBV5-5,TRBJ2-7,14,NA,CASSVSGESYEQYF
TRBV6-6,TRBJ2-6,15,NA,CASSYGTTGANVLTF
TRBV6-6,TRBJ2-1,15,NA,CASSNSESSYNEQFF
TRBV30,TRBJ2-4,15,NA,CAWSLGPGPKNIQYF
TRBV7-2,TRBJ1-5,15,NA,CASSPAGIGNQPQHF
TRBV9,TRBJ2-2,15,NA,CASSVRGTNTGELFF
TRBV11-2,TRBJ1-1,13,NA,CASSTGTAPEAFF
TRBV28,TRBJ1-5,12,NA,CASNQGGQPQHF
TRBV9,TRBJ1-4,14,TRBD1,CASSAETGLEKLFF
TRBV5-4,TRBJ2-7,15,NA,CASSLSGQQSYEQYF
TRBV7-2,TRBJ1-6,15,NA,CASSLVATPNSPLHF
TRBV6-1,TRBJ2-2,14,TRBD2,CAIATSGNTGELFF
TRBV7-2,TRBJ2-3,15,TRBD1,CASRPRTGGTDTQYF
TRBV25-1,TRBJ1-4,13,TRBD1,CASNTGANEKLFF
TRBV5-4,TRBJ2-6,16,TRBD1,CASSRDRGTGANVLTF
TRBV6-5,TRBJ1-2,12,NA,CASRRTGYGYTF
TRBV10-3,TRBJ1-2,13,TRBD1,CAISETGGFGYTF
TRBV30,TRBJ2-1,12,NA,CAWITKYNEQFF